What follows are 20 T cell receptor beta chains derived from one specimen sequenced in a study of control samples from healthy donors and cancer patients. Assay used: immunoSEQ multiplex PCR; TCRdb lists only in-frame clones, some missing. Here the sample spans 110,000 or so clones, around 89% being singletons. The specimen sequenced was blood. The receptors come from a woman aged 45-65 years in good health.

V gene TRBV2 combines with J gene TRBJ2-1, with TRBD2 matching 9 bases. Germline lookup yields CDR1 SNHLY and CDR2 FYNNEI. The CDR3 covers 14 residues. The ends lost 5 bases at V and 6 bases at J; junction bases unmatched: 5. CDR3 nucleotide sequence: TGTGCCAGCAGTTGGCTAGCGGGAACCAATGAGCAGTTCTTC. Its translation: CASSWLAGTNEQFF.

The chain employs TRBV6-4 and TRBJ2-7; TRBD2 matches at 12 bases. Germline V gene lookup returns CDR1 MRHNA and CDR2 SNTAGT. This CDR3 region has 14 residues. Germline trimming cut 1 base from V and 6 bases from J; bases unmatched to any gene: 1. CDR3 loop: CASSDLLAGGEQYV. In DNA, the CDR3 is TGTGCCAGCAGTGACTTACTAGCGGGAGGCGAGCAGTACGTC.

This clone was observed a handful of times. J is TRBJ1-4 and V is TRBV19; unclear D gene. Trimming left V 1 base short and J 4 bases short, with 4 bases between. This CDR3 contains 13 residues. Germline values: CDR1 LNHDA, CDR2 SQIVND (reference sequence). The CDR3 protein is CASSIALNEKLFF. For the CDR3, the DNA is TGTGCCAGTAGTATAGCGCTTAATGAAAAACTGTTTTTT. The variable domain in full, completed from reference TRBV19 and TRBJ1-4, reads DGGITQSPKYLFRKEGQNVTLSCEQNLNHDAMYWYRQDPGQGLRLIYYSQIVNDFQKGDIAEGYSVSREKKESFPLTVTSAQKNPTAFYLCASSIALNEKLFFGSGTQLSVL.

The gene calls are TRBV30 and TRBJ1-2, with D possibly being TRBD1 (6 bases). CDR3 length: 12 residues. Trimming took 7 bases from V and 7 from J, leaving 16 bases between them. Germline loops: CDR1 GTSNPN, CDR2 SVGIG (reference sequence). The CDR3 loop is CAYPGDRGGYTF. The CDR3 coding sequence is TGTGCCTACCCAGGGGACCGAGGTGGCTACACCTTC.

The rearrangement links TRBV6-5 to TRBJ1-6; unclear D gene. Germline CDR1 reads MNHEY; CDR2 reads SVGAGI. V gave up 2 bases and J gave up 6 bases, with 11 bases separating them. The length of the CDR3 is 15 residues. The CDR3 loop reads CASSYDWEVNSPLHF. In DNA, the CDR3 is TGTGCCAGCAGTTACGATTGGGAAGTTAATTCACCCCTCCACTTT.

The V gene is TRBV30, the J gene TRBJ2-2; D is ambiguous. Germline CDR1 and CDR2: GTSNPN and SVGIG (reference sequence). This CDR3 spans 15 amino acids. V was pared by 0 bases and J by 0 bases, with 8 bases between. The CDR3 DNA is TGTGCCTGGAGTGTCGGACGGCCGAACACCGGGGAGCTGTTTTTT. Protein sequence: CAWSVGRPNTGELFF.

CDR3 in amino acids: CASSWTSGSSYNEQFF. In DNA form, the CDR3 reads TGTGCCAGCAGCTGGACTAGCGGCAGCTCCTACAATGAGCAGTTCTTC. This chain joins TRBV11-3 and TRBJ2-1, with TRBD2 identical over 10 bases. The trim removed 4 bases at V and 0 bases at J, leaving 3 bases unmatched. The CDR3 sequence is 16 residues long. Germline V lookup: CDR1 SGHNT, CDR2 YENEEA.

The J gene is TRBJ1-3, the V gene TRBV5-5; the D is unclear. The CDR3 covers 15 residues. Germline V gene lookup returns CDR1 SGHKS and CDR2 YYEKEE (reference sequence). V lost 0 bases, J lost 0 bases, and 7 bases lay in between. CDR3 sequence (DNA): TGTGCCAGCAGCTTGGATTTGTACTCTGGAAACACCATATATTTT. Protein product: CASSLDLYSGNTIYF.

This chain joins TRBV7-9 and TRBJ2-2, with D hard to call. This CDR3 is built from 17 residues. In germline, CDR1 is SEHNR, CDR2 FQNEAQ (reference sequence). Trimming stripped 5 bases from V and 2 bases from J, with 18 bases between. CDR3 residues: CASSAKVGRNNTGELFF. The CDR3 DNA follows: TGTGCCAGCAGCGCCAAAGTGGGCAGGAACAACACCGGGGAGCTGTTTTTT.

The rearrangement links TRBV5-1 to TRBJ1-2, with 10 bases lining up with TRBD1. This CDR3 is 15 amino acids long. The V segment lost 4 bases and the J segment 0 bases; nucleotides outside the gene matches: 3. Germline V CDR1 and CDR2: SGHRS, YFSETQ. CDR3 protein: CASSGTGVTNYGYTF. The CDR3 DNA is TGCGCCAGCAGCGGGACAGGGGTTACTAACTATGGCTACACCTTC.

The V gene is TRBV6-5, the J gene TRBJ1-1, with 7 positions matching TRBD1. CDR3 size: 15 residues. CDR1 and CDR2 from the germline V gene are MNHEY and SVGAGI. V gave up 6 bases and J gave up 1 base; unmatched junction bases: 8. CDR3 protein: CASRMEGAANTEAFF. CDR3 DNA sequence: TGTGCCAGCAGAATGGAGGGGGCCGCGAACACTGAAGCTTTCTTT.

This chain uses TRBV6-5 with TRBJ2-3, with TRBD1 matching over 9 bases. Trimming at V came to 7 bases and at J to 0 bases, leaving 5 bases not matched to a gene. This CDR3 comprises 15 residues. The germline gives CDR1 MNHEY, CDR2 SVGAGI. The CDR3 DNA is TGTGCCAGCACCACAGGGGGCCCTAGCACAGATACGCAGTATTTT. As protein: CASTTGGPSTDTQYF.

The chain carries TRBV5-1 and TRBJ2-1; unclear D gene. The CDR3 is 13 residues long. The V end lost 4 bases, the J end lost 0 bases, and 5 bases lay between the germline ends. Germline loops: CDR1 SGHRS, CDR2 YFSETQ. CDR3 coding DNA: TGCGCCAGCAGCCCCCGCTCCTACAATGAGCAGTTCTTC. Encoded protein: CASSPRSYNEQFF.

The V call is TRBV6-5, the J call TRBJ2-5; D perhaps matches TRBD1 (6 bases). This CDR3 spans 13 amino acids. Trimming removed 7 bases at V and 5 bases at J, with 14 bases between. Per the germline V gene, CDR1 is MNHEY and CDR2 is SVGAGI. The CDR3 DNA reads TGTGCCAGCACCAGGGGCCTGTTGGAGACCCAGTACTTC. Its protein product is CASTRGLLETQYF.

Only a few counts were recorded for this clone. This chain joins TRBV4-3 and TRBJ2-7; D could derive from TRBD1 or TRBD2 (5 bases each). The CDR3 consists of 15 residues. Trimming took 0 bases from V and 2 from J, leaving 11 bases between them. Germline V gives CDR1 LGHNA, CDR2 YSLEER. The CDR3 here is CASSQEWPGPYEQYV. CDR3 DNA sequence: TGCGCCAGCAGCCAAGAGTGGCCGGGGCCCTACGAGCAGTACGTC.

The rearrangement uses TRBV5-6 and TRBJ2-2; D possibly matches TRBD1 or TRBD2 (5 bases each). Germline CDR1 and CDR2: SGHDT and YYEEEE. Trimming stripped 2 bases from V and 7 bases from J, with 15 bases between. This CDR3 comprises 15 residues. The CDR3 DNA is TGTGCCAGCAGCTTCTTCGAGGGGCTTATCGGGGAGCTGTTTTTT. Protein: CASSFFEGLIGELFF. The full variable domain, with the rest looked up from reference TRBV5-6 and TRBJ2-2, is DAGVTQSPTHLIKTRGQQVTLRCSPKSGHDTVSWYQQALGQGPQFIFQYYEEEERQRGNFPDRFSGHQFPNYSSELNVNALLLGDSALYLCASSFFEGLIGELFFGEGSRLTVL.

The chain links TRBV27 to TRBJ1-5, with 7 bases fitting TRBD1. CDR1 is MNHEY and CDR2 is SMNVEV in the germline V gene (reference sequence). The J segment lost 4 bases and the V segment lost 5 bases, leaving 5 bases of the junction unmatched. The CDR3 extends over 14 amino acids. The CDR3 loop reads CASSRQGLNQPQHF. DNA for the CDR3: TGTGCCAGCAGTAGACAGGGCCTGAATCAGCCCCAGCATTTT.

V is TRBV24-1 and J is TRBJ1-1; TRBD1 matches 7 bases. CDR1 and CDR2 from the germline V gene are KGHDR and SFDVKD. The CDR3 has 13 residues. J gave up 8 bases and V 3 bases, and 5 bases lay outside the gene matches. CDR3 loop: CATSDRDREEAFF. The CDR3 nucleotides are TGTGCCACCAGTGATCGAGACAGGGAAGAAGCTTTCTTT.

The chain carries TRBV28 and TRBJ1-1; D gene unclear. Between the trimmed V and J ends, which lost 10 bases and 0 bases, there was a span of 15 bases. Per the germline V gene, CDR1 is MDHEN and CDR2 is SYDVKM. The CDR3 is made up of 14 amino acids. CDR3 nucleotide sequence: TGTGCCACCAAACCCCCAGGTATGAACACTGAAGCTTTCTTT. Translating it yields CATKPPGMNTEAFF.

The chain carries TRBV7-3 and TRBJ2-1; the match to TRBD2 covers 12 bases. The CDR3 has 16 residues. The V segment lost 5 bases and the J segment 4 bases; nucleotides outside the gene matches: 6. CDR1 is SGHTA and CDR2 is FQGTGA in the germline V gene. DNA of the CDR3: TGTGCCAGCAGCGTACCACTAGCGGGGGGATACAATGAGCAGTTCTTC. It translates to CASSVPLAGGYNEQFF.